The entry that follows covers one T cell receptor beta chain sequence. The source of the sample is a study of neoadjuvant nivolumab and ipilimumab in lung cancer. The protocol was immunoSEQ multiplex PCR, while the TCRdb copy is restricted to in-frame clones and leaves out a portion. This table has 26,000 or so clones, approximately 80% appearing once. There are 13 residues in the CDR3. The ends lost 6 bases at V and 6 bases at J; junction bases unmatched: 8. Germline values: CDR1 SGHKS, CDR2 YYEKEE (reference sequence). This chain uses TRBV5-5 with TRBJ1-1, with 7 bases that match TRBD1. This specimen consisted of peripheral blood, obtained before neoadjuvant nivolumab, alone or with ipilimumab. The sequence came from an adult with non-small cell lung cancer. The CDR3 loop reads CASTPRQGSEAFF. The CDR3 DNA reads TGTGCCAGCACCCCCCGACAGGGATCTGAAGCTTTCTTT.